This T cell receptor (beta chain) was captured by sequencing in a study of cytomegalovirus exposure and HLA in healthy donors. This clone was counted a single time. This CDR3 has 15 amino acids. Trimming took 4 bases from V and 0 from J; bases not matched to a gene: 6. Germline V gene sequence: CDR1 MNHNS, CDR2 SASEGT. This PCR relied on a set of 60 Vbeta primers and 13 Jbeta primers. This table comes from immunoSEQ multiplex PCR, and its TCRdb copy is limited to in-frame clones, with some not included. The data hold 90,000 to 150,000 clones, with less than 85% observed a single time. The gene calls are TRBV6-1 and TRBJ2-7; 7 bases map to TRBD2. The source is a man between 45 and 60 years old in good health and CMV-seropositive. The specimen sequenced was PBMCs. The CDR3 DNA is TGTGCCAGCAGTGCTAGCGGAACAGCCTCCTACGAGCAGTACTTC. As protein: CASSASGTASYEQYF.